The TCR beta chain described here comes from a study of cytomegalovirus exposure and HLA in healthy donors. Overall study findings and caveats: Cytomegalovirus association was assigned to more than 150 TCR beta chains. Apart from CMV serostatus, no immune exposure information was available.

About this clone: Its matching antigen is unknown.

PCR amplification relied on 60 Vbeta primers (plus 13 Jbeta primers). The repertoire was sequenced with immunoSEQ multiplex PCR; TCRdb's copy has only in-frame clones and lacks some. The table counts fewer than 100,000 clones; 1.5% lies in the top ten. The TCR originated in a woman aged 60-70 years in good health and CMV-seronegative. The specimen sequenced was PBMCs.

The CDR3 DNA reads TGTGCCAGCAGCGGCGGGACCCTTACGGGCTACACCTTC. Protein: CASSGGTLTGYTF. The J gene is TRBJ1-2, the V gene TRBV9; a weak D match, TRBD1 (5 bases). Germline values: CDR1 SGDLS, CDR2 YYNGEE. Trimming pared 3 bases from V and 8 bases from J, leaving 14 bases between. CDR3 size: 13 residues.